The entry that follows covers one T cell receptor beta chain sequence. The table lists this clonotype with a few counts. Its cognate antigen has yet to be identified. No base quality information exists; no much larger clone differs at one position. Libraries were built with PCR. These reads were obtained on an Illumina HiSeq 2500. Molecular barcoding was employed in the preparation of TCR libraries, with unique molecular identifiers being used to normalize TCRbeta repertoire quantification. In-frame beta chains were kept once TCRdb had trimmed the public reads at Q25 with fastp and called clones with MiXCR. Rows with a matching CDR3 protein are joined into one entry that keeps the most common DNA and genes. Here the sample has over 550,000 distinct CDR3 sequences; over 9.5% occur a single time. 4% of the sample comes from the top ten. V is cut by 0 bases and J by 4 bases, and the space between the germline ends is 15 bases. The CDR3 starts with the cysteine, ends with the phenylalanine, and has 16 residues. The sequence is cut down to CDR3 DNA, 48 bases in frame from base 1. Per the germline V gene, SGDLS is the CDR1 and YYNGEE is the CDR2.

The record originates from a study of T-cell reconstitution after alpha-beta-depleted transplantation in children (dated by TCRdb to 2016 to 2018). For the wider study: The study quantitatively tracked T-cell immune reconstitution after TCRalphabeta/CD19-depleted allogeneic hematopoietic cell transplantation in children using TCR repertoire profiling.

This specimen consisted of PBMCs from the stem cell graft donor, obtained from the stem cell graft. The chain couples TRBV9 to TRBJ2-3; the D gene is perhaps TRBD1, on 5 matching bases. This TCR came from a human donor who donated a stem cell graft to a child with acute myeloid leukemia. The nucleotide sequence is TGTGCCAGCAGCGTAGGCCAGGGCATCGGATCAGATACGCAGTATTTT. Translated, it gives CASSVGQGIGSDTQYF.